This entry features one TCR beta chain sequence. These data originate in a study of cytomegalovirus exposure and HLA in healthy donors. Germline lookup yields CDR1 MGHDK and CDR2 SYGVNS. CDR3 length equals 13 residues. V was trimmed by 6 bases and J by 3 bases, leaving 11 bases between them. The PCR used 60 Vbeta and 13 Jbeta primers. The assay was immunoSEQ multiplex PCR, and TCRdb's table has in-frame clones only and misses some. The sample has more than 150,000 clones, over 75% seen once. The origin of this receptor is a girl less than two years old in good health and CMV-seronegative. Sequenced: PBMCs. The gene calls are TRBV25-1 and TRBJ2-5; D is uncertain. The DNA for the CDR3 is TGTGCCAGCAGGGCCCCAGTGGAAGAGACCCAGTACTTC. Protein: CASRAPVEETQYF.